This TCR beta chain is from a study of PD-L1 blockade in urothelial cancer. CDR1 is SEHNR and CDR2 is FQNEAQ in the germline V gene (reference sequence). The J segment lost 2 bases and the V segment lost 4 bases, leaving 8 bases of the junction unmatched. This CDR3 comprises 15 residues. TCRdb keeps only in-frame clones here, not all; method: immunoSEQ multiplex PCR. In the table there are roughly 16,000 clones, roughly 87% of which are singletons. This receptor was taken from a man in his fifties with urothelial cancer. The gene calls are TRBV7-9 and TRBJ2-7; TRBD2 agrees at 7 bases. The sample in question was PBMCs, obtained around atezolizumab (anti-PD-L1) treatment. The CDR3 nucleotides are TGTGCCAGCAGCTCGCTGACTAGCCGGGCCTACGAGCAGTACTTC. Protein: CASSSLTSRAYEQYF.